The clone carrying this TCR beta chain was seen many times. Its specificity is not known. V lost 5 bases and J lost 6, with 13 bases in between. The CDR3 length is 13 residues. Germline values: CDR1 KGHSH, CDR2 LQKENI. This record comes from a study of regulatory T cells in long-lasting Graves disease. The study's findings and limits: Persistent patients shared more public clonotypes (2,741) than new patients (about 930). Persistent disease exhibited a predilection for TRBV28, TRBJ1-2 and TRBJ2-5.

The time point: newly diagnosed GD, antithyroid drugs for less than 3 months. The TCR library used RNA extracted from PBMCs. Relying on iRepertoire HTBI primers and Arm-PCR of CDR3 regions, the team built TCR beta libraries. Per the original methods: Samples collectively showed 62 TRBV and approximately 15 TRBJ segments. Each CDR3 protein gets one entry after TCRdb re-called the multiplex PCR reads with MiXCR. In this record, the V and J calls reflect TCRdb's handling and not the investigators' own analysis. The repertoire includes 200,000 to 300,000 distinct CDR3 sequences, 20% of them detected once, and around 14% sits in the top ten.

This TCR was sampled from a female donor with Graves disease. The rearrangement joins TRBV18 to TRBJ1-1; D is ambiguous. The starting material was peripheral blood mononuclear cells (PBMCs), obtained at new diagnosis, from a patient treated with antithyroid drugs. The DNA of the CDR3 is TGTGCCAGCTCATTAGAACAGCGCTCTGAAGCTTTCTTT. This codes for CASSLEQRSEAFF.